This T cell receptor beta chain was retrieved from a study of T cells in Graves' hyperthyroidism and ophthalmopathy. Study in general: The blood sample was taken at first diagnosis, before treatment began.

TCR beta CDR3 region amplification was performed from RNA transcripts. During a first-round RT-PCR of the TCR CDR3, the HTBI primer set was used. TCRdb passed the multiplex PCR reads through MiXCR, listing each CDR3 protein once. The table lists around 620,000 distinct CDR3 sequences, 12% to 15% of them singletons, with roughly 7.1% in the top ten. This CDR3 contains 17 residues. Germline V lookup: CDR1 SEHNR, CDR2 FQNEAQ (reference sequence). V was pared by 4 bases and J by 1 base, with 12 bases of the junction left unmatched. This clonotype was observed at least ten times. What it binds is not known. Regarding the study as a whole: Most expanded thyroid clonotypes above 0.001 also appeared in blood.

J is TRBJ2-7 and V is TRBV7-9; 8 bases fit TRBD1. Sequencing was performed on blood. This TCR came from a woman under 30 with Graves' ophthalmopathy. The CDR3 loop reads CASSWGVEDRASYEQYF. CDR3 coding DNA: TGTGCCAGCAGCTGGGGGGTGGAGGACAGGGCTTCCTACGAGCAGTACTTC.